Listed below are T cell receptor beta chains from one sample, sequenced in a study of CD8 T cells in ankylosing spondylitis. TCRdb passed the 5' RACE reads through MiXCR, listing each CDR3 protein once. Here the sample spans roughly 470,000 distinct CDR3 sequences, 25% to 30% being singletons. The sample was blood, either unsorted or a sorted T cell fraction (not recorded which). Receptors originate from a male donor with ankylosing spondylitis. CDR3s include the opening cysteine and the closing phenylalanine or tryptophan. D genes are given only for firm matches. Rows give clone size only sometimes, using once, few, many, or a class for an expanded clone.

j_call	cdr3_length	v_call	clone_size	d_call	cdr3_nt	cdr3_aa
TRBJ2-5	15	TRBV20-1	NA	TRBD2	TGCAGTGCTAGAGCGAGCGGGAGGGTCGGGGAGACCCAGTACTTC	CSARASGRVGETQYF
TRBJ1-2	15	TRBV10-3	NA	TRBD1	TGTGCCATCAACGATAGACAGGGGGCAGACTATGGCTACACCTTC	CAINDRQGADYGYTF
TRBJ2-3	16	TRBV5-1	NA	TRBD1	TGCGCCAGCAGCTTGCTGGGACAGGGAAAGACAGATACGCAGTATTTT	CASSLLGQGKTDTQYF
TRBJ1-1	12	TRBV29-1	NA	NA	TGCAGCGTTGTACCTCAGAGCACTGAAGCTTTCTTT	CSVVPQSTEAFF
TRBJ2-7	16	TRBV3-1	NA	TRBD2	TGTGCCAGCAGCCACTGGGTTTCGAGCGGGAGATACGAGCAGTACTTC	CASSHWVSSGRYEQYF
TRBJ2-1	16	TRBV5-1	few	TRBD1	TGCGCCAGCAGCTTGGCCGGACAGGGTTCCTACAATGAGCAGTTCTTC	CASSLAGQGSYNEQFF
TRBJ1-1	15	TRBV12-3/TRBV12-4	NA	TRBD1	TGTGCCAGCAGTAACTACAGGGGGCGCGACCCCAGAGCTTTCTTT	CASSNYRGRDPRAFF
TRBJ2-5	15	TRBV7-2	NA	NA	TGTGCCAGCAGCATATCTCGCCCACCTCAAGAGACCCAGTACTTC	CASSISRPPQETQYF
TRBJ2-1	14	TRBV5-1	NA	NA	TGCGCCAGCAGCTTGTCCAGTTGGGACAATGAGCAGTTCTTC	CASSLSSWDNEQFF
TRBJ2-1	15	TRBV5-1	once	TRBD2	TGCGCCAGCAGCCTCCGACTAGCGGGACGCTATGAGCAGTTCTTC	CASSLRLAGRYEQFF
TRBJ2-1	15	TRBV15	few	TRBD1	TGTGCCACCAGCAGAACAGGGGGCATCTACAATGAGCAGTTCTTC	CATSRTGGIYNEQFF
TRBJ2-3	15	TRBV7-2	few	NA	TGTGCCAGCAGCTTAGACAGGAGACGCACAGATACGCAGTATTTT	CASSLDRRRTDTQYF
TRBJ1-1	13	TRBV2	NA	NA	TGTGCCAGCAGTGTTCACGGGAACACTGAAGCTTTCTTT	CASSVHGNTEAFF
TRBJ2-2	15	TRBV11-2	NA	TRBD1	TGTGCCAGCAGCCCGGGACAGGGGGCCGCCGGGGAGCTGTTTTTT	CASSPGQGAAGELFF
TRBJ1-6	16	TRBV2	few	NA	TGTGCCAGCAGCGACCCTACCGGGGTCGGGGCCTCACCCCTCCACTTT	CASSDPTGVGASPLHF
TRBJ2-3	16	TRBV7-2	NA	NA	TGTGCCAGCAGCTTAGGGAGTGGGTGGAGCACAGATACGCAGTATTTT	CASSLGSGWSTDTQYF
TRBJ2-5	12	TRBV12-3/TRBV12-4	NA	NA	TGTGCCAGCACCATCTATCGGGAGACCCAGTACTTC	CASTIYRETQYF
TRBJ1-1	17	TRBV3-1	NA	NA	TGTGCCAGCAGCCCCTTTTCTTCGGACGGGACGAATACTGAAGCTTTCTTT	CASSPFSSDGTNTEAFF
TRBJ2-3	12	TRBV7-9	NA	NA	TGTGCCAGCAGCTTAGCATACGATACGCAGTATTTT	CASSLAYDTQYF
TRBJ2-3	14	TRBV20-1	NA	NA	TGCAGTGCGCCGGGACTGTCAAGCACAGATACGCAGTATTTT	CSAPGLSSTDTQYF
TRBJ1-2	13	TRBV5-1	NA	NA	TGCGCCAGCAGCTGGCGAGATGGAGACGGCTACACCTTC	CASSWRDGDGYTF
TRBJ2-4	11	TRBV20-1	NA	NA	TGCAGTGCTACAATTGGGGACATTCAGTACTTC	CSATIGDIQYF
TRBJ2-1	14	TRBV24-1	few	NA	TGTGCCACCAGTCGCCACGGGATCCCCAATGAGCAGTTCTTC	CATSRHGIPNEQFF
TRBJ2-3	14	TRBV5-1	few	NA	TGCGCCAGCAGCCCCCACACCGAGGGGCGGACGCAGTATTTT	CASSPHTEGRTQYF
TRBJ2-1	14	TRBV5-5	few	TRBD1	TGTGCCAGCGGTGTGGCCAGGGGGCTAAATGAGCAGTTCTTC	CASGVARGLNEQFF
TRBJ2-7	15	TRBV5-1	few	NA	TGCGCCAGCAGCTTCTTACTGGGACGGAACTACGAGCAGTACTTC	CASSFLLGRNYEQYF
TRBJ1-1	16	TRBV5-1	few	NA	TGCGCCAGCAGCATGGAGGTAGGGCGGATGAACACTGAAGCTTTCTTT	CASSMEVGRMNTEAFF
TRBJ2-4	16	TRBV11-3	few	NA	TGTGCCAGCAGCTTAGGGCAGTCCCTAGCCAAAAACATTCAGTACTTC	CASSLGQSLAKNIQYF
TRBJ2-3	14	TRBV7-2	NA	NA	TGTGCCAGCAGCTTAGTCTTAGAGACAGATACGCAGTATTTT	CASSLVLETDTQYF
TRBJ2-2	17	TRBV25-1	few	TRBD2	TGTGCCAGCAGTGAATCGAGACTAGCGGCGAACACCGGGGAGCTGTTTTTT	CASSESRLAANTGELFF
TRBJ1-1	14	TRBV2	many	NA	TGTGCCAGCGAACCCAGGGTGGGCTGGACTGAAGCTTTCTTT	CASEPRVGWTEAFF
TRBJ2-7	14	TRBV27	NA	NA	TGTGCCAGCAGCTCCCTGAGTCCGACCTACGAGCAGTACTTC	CASSSLSPTYEQYF
TRBJ2-3	16	TRBV6-1	few	TRBD2	TGTGCCAGCAGTGAAGTAACTAGCGGGAGCACAGATACGCAGTATTTT	CASSEVTSGSTDTQYF
TRBJ1-4	14	TRBV3-1	few	TRBD1	TGTGCCAGCAGCCAAGAAGGACAGGGTGAAAAACTGTTTTTT	CASSQEGQGEKLFF
TRBJ2-3	16	TRBV5-1	NA	NA	TGCGCCAGCAGCTTAGAGGGACTCCTTAGCACAGATACGCAGTATTTT	CASSLEGLLSTDTQYF
TRBJ1-6	15	TRBV12-3/TRBV12-4	many	TRBD1	TGTGCCAGCAGGTTATCCGACAGGGAGGGTTCACCCCTCCACTTT	CASRLSDREGSPLHF
TRBJ2-7	15	TRBV3-1	NA	TRBD2	TGTGCCAGCAGCCAAGATCTAGCGGAGAATTACGAGCAGTACTTC	CASSQDLAENYEQYF
TRBJ2-2	14	TRBV12-3/TRBV12-4	many	TRBD1	TGTGCCAGCAGTGTGGGACAGCTTACCGGGGAGCTGTTTTTT	CASSVGQLTGELFF
TRBJ2-7	15	TRBV6-2/TRBV6-3	NA	NA	TGTGCCAGCAGTTACCCCCACCAGGGGCCGGAGGAGCAGTACTTC	CASSYPHQGPEEQYF
TRBJ2-1	13	TRBV7-2	many	NA	TGTGCCAGCAGCTTAGGGCCCCGTAATGAGCAGTTCTTC	CASSLGPRNEQFF
TRBJ1-5	15	TRBV6-1	NA	TRBD1	TGTGCCAGCACCCGGGACAGGGGTTGGGATCAGCCCCAGCATTTT	CASTRDRGWDQPQHF
TRBJ2-1	16	TRBV10-1	NA	TRBD2	TGCGCCAGCAGTGACTCTGGACTAGTCACCGGGAATGAGCAGTTCTTC	CASSDSGLVTGNEQFF
TRBJ2-3	12	TRBV20-1	NA	NA	TGCAGTGCTAGAGCCTCGGCAGATACGCAGTATTTT	CSARASADTQYF
TRBJ1-4	17	TRBV6-1	NA	NA	TGTGCCAGCAGTGACCGACAGATAGCGATAACTAATGAAAAACTGTTTTTT	CASSDRQIAITNEKLFF
TRBJ2-1	13	TRBV12-3/TRBV12-4	many	TRBD2	TGTGCCAGCAGTCCCCGGGGGGGTGATGAGCAGTTCTTC	CASSPRGGDEQFF
TRBJ2-1	17	TRBV7-8	few	NA	TGTGCCAGCAGCTTAAACCACGCTGGGTACTCCTACAATGAGCAGTTCTTC	CASSLNHAGYSYNEQFF
TRBJ2-3	17	TRBV5-1	NA	TRBD2	TGCGCCAGCAGCTTGGATAACGGGGCGGGAGGGCTGGATACGCAGTATTTT	CASSLDNGAGGLDTQYF
TRBJ1-3	16	TRBV7-9	few	TRBD1	TGTGCCAGCAGCCCTCCGGGACAGAGCTCTGGAAACACCATATATTTT	CASSPPGQSSGNTIYF
TRBJ2-1	14	TRBV2	few	TRBD1	TGTGCCAGCACTCCCCGGACAGGGGTGAATGAGCAGTTCTTC	CASTPRTGVNEQFF